This T cell receptor (beta chain) was documented in a study of T cells of healthy individuals. This clonotype showed up just a few times. Each CDR3 protein is one row after TCRdb ran MiXCR on the 5' RACE reads. This repertoire shows roughly 76,000 distinct CDR3 sequences, 5% found once; its top ten account for around 7.6%. CDR3 size: 15 residues. J was trimmed by 5 bases and V by 6 bases; bases with no gene match: 10. Germline V CDR1 and CDR2: SNHLY, FYNNEI. The chain combines TRBV2 with TRBJ2-5; 9 nucleotides align to TRBD1. This TCR derives from a female donor in good health. The CDR3 DNA is TGTGCCAGCAGAGCCGGGACAGGGAGGTACGAGACCCAGTACTTC. Protein product: CASRAGTGRYETQYF.